A single sample is the source of the 29 T cell receptor beta chains below, sequenced in a study of blood T cells in healthy people across ages. PCR was performed a second time for about 7 to 12 cycles using a sample-barcoded 5' primer and a J-beta primer mix. Via MiXCR, TCRdb re-called the 5' RACE reads, giving one row per CDR3 protein. The table has roughly 1,700,000 distinct CDR3 sequences, approximately 30% seen once; the top ten hold 7.7%. Specimen: blood. Receptor source: a woman between 25 and 40 years old in good health.

Many counts were recorded for this clonotype. The chain combines TRBV6-2 or TRBV6-3 with TRBJ2-7; the match to TRBD2 covers 8 bases. J gave up 2 bases and V 7 bases, and 10 bases lay outside the gene matches. This CDR3 comprises 15 residues. The V gene's germline CDR1 is MNHEY and CDR2 SVGEGT. The CDR3 DNA reads as TGTGCCAGCAACGAGAAGCGGGAGAGCCCCTACGAGCAGTACTTC. It yields the protein CASNEKRESPYEQYF.

The J gene is TRBJ2-1, the V gene TRBV4-1; TRBD2 aligns across 10 bases. The length of the CDR3 is 18 residues. The trim removed 4 bases at V and 0 bases at J, leaving 9 bases unmatched. In germline, CDR1 is MGHRA, CDR2 YSYEKL. CDR3 sequence reads: CASSRGTSALSSYNEQFF. CDR3 in DNA: TGCGCCAGCAGCCGGGGGACTAGCGCCCTTTCCTCCTACAATGAGCAGTTCTTC.

The chain has TRBV5-1 and TRBJ2-3; 8 positions agree with TRBD2. The CDR3 contains 15 residues. Per germline, CDR1 SGHRS and CDR2 YFSETQ. The trim removed 4 bases at V and 4 bases at J, leaving 8 bases unmatched. As DNA, the CDR3 is TGCGCCAGCAGCCCCTCGGGAGGGGACCCAGATACGCAGTATTTT. Its protein is CASSPSGGDPDTQYF.

CDR3 DNA: TGTGCCAGCTCCAACCCAGGACGGTATGGCTACACCTTC. Translating gives CASSNPGRYGYTF. The chain uses TRBV27 and TRBJ1-2; no clear D. The ends were cut back, 8 bases at V and 5 bases at J, with 15 bases in the middle. This CDR3 has 13 residues. Per the germline V gene, CDR1 is MNHEY and CDR2 is SMNVEV (reference sequence).

On this clonotype: One junction end disagrees with the germline gene, perhaps due to a read error. The J gene is TRBJ2-6, the V gene TRBV5-1; D may correspond to TRBD1 or TRBD2 (5 bases each). The germline CDR1 and CDR2 sequences are SGHRS and YFSETQ. The CDR3 is 15 residues long. The chain's CDR3 is CASTKADSGANVRTF. DNA of the CDR3: TGCGCCAGCACCAAGGCGGACTCTGGGGCCAACGTCCGGACTTTC.

The sample holds one count of this clonotype. The rearrangement links TRBV29-1 to TRBJ2-6, with D perhaps TRBD2 (7 bases). Germline-derived CDR1 and CDR2 are SQVTM and ANQGSEA. This CDR3 has 14 amino acids. The CDR3: CNAGEGSGANVLTF. The CDR3 nucleotides read TGCAACGCAGGGGAGGGGTCCGGGGCCAACGTCCTGACTTTC.

This clonotype was observed a single time. V is TRBV25-1 and J is TRBJ2-2; 7 nucleotides match TRBD2. The trim removed 6 bases at V and 5 bases at J, leaving 9 bases unmatched. This CDR3 region has 15 residues. Germline loops: CDR1 MGHDK, CDR2 SYGVNS. CDR3 DNA sequence: TGTGCCAGCAGACAAAGCGGGGAAGGAACCGGGGAGCTGTTTTTT. This gives the protein CASRQSGEGTGELFF.

This chain joins TRBV11-3 and TRBJ2-1; weak D call: TRBD1 (8 bases). The V end lost 5 bases, the J end lost 8 bases, and 16 bases lay between the germline ends. Germline V CDR1 and CDR2: SGHNT, YENEEA. The CDR3 loop spans 14 amino acids. CDR3 protein: CASSPTGGGHEQFF. The CDR3 DNA reads TGTGCCAGCAGCCCTACAGGGGGGGGGCATGAGCAGTTCTTC. The whole variable domain, remainder taken from reference TRBV11-3 and TRBJ2-1, is EAGVVQSPRYKIIEKKQPVAFWCNPISGHNTLYWYLQNLGQGPELLIRYENEEAVDDSQLPKDRFSAERLKGVDSTLKIQPAELGDSAVYLCASSPTGGGHEQFFGPGTRLTVL.

The chain uses TRBV5-1 and TRBJ2-7; 9 positions agree with TRBD1. The CDR3 has 16 residues. CDR1 and CDR2 (germline): SGHRS, YFSETQ. The ends lost 0 bases at V and 1 base at J; junction bases unmatched: 5. The CDR3 nucleotides are TGCGCCAGCAGCTTGGCCACGGGACAGGGTTCCTACGAGCAGTACTTC. This codes for CASSLATGQGSYEQYF. The entire variable domain, with the rest obtained from reference TRBV5-1 and TRBJ2-7, is as follows: KAGVTQTPRYLIKTRGQQVTLSCSPISGHRSVSWYQQTPGQGLQFLFEYFSETQRNKGNFPGRFSGRQFSNSRSEMNVSTLELGDSALYLCASSLATGQGSYEQYFGPGTRLTVT.

This clonotype has ten or more counts. The chain is built from TRBV7-2 and TRBJ2-5; 11 bases fit TRBD2. Germline assignment: CDR1 SGHTA and CDR2 FQGNSA. The CDR3 has 16 residues. V shed 5 bases, J shed 1 base, and the junction held 6 bases outside the gene matches. In DNA, the CDR3 is TGTGCCAGCAGCCCCAGGACTAGCGGGCCCCAAGAGACCCAGTACTTC. Translated, it gives CASSPRTSGPQETQYF.

Regarding this clonotype: A read error may explain this, as a much larger clone is one base away. V and J are TRBV7-2 and TRBJ2-3; no reliable D call. CDR1 and CDR2 from the germline V gene are SGHTA and FQGNSA. V lost 11 bases to trimming and J lost 0 bases, with 15 bases between them. CDR3 length: 14 residues. DNA for the CDR3: TGTGCCGGCACCCCTCCTACTAGCACAGATACGCAGTATTTT. Amino acids: CAGTPPTSTDTQYF.

The CDR3 nucleotides read TGTGCCAGCAGCCAGGGCTCCTCAGATACGCAGTATTTT. This translates into CASSQGSSDTQYF. V usage is TRBV12-3 or TRBV12-4 and J usage is TRBJ2-3; tentative D call: TRBD1 (5 bases). This CDR3 has 13 residues. The V and J ends lost 6 bases and 4 bases respectively, with 11 bases between them.

V usage is TRBV6-5 and J usage is TRBJ2-2; D is unclear. V lost 4 bases and J 3 bases, leaving 9 bases between the germline ends. The CDR3 runs to 14 residues. Germline CDR1 is MNHEY and CDR2 is SVGAGI. The CDR3 sequence: CASSFGPYTGELFF. The CDR3 bases are TGTGCCAGCAGTTTCGGACCGTACACCGGGGAGCTGTTTTTT.

The gene calls are TRBV6-2 or TRBV6-3 and TRBJ2-1; unclear D gene. CDR1 is MNHEY and CDR2 is SVGEGT in the germline V gene. Deletions cut 2 bases from V and 7 bases from J, with 6 bases between. The CDR3 is 12 amino acids. Here the CDR3 reads CASSYPRNEQFF. In DNA form, the CDR3 reads TGTGCCAGCAGTTACCCCAGAAATGAGCAGTTCTTC.

The chain has TRBV5-5 and TRBJ1-5; D gene uncertain. V was pared by 4 bases and J by 5 bases, with 22 bases between. CDR3 length equals 17 residues. Germline values: CDR1 SGHKS, CDR2 YYEKEE (reference sequence). In DNA, the CDR3 is TGTGCCAGCAGCCCCGGTCTAGGATCCGGTGGGGATCAGCCCCAGCATTTT. Translating it yields CASSPGLGSGGDQPQHF.

As regards this clonotype: This could be a read error, since a much larger clone is one nucleotide away. This chain joins TRBV10-3 and TRBJ1-2; D possibly corresponds to TRBD1 (5 bases). The CDR3 extends over 15 amino acids. Germline assignment: CDR1 ENHRY and CDR2 SYGVKD. Trimming removed 7 bases at V and 10 bases at J, with 25 bases between. In DNA, the CDR3 is TGTGCCATCAATCAGGGACCAGGCGTAAGCCTTGACTACACCTTC. This sequence encodes CAINQGPGVSLDYTF.

The gene calls are TRBV12-3 or TRBV12-4 and TRBJ2-1; D perhaps matches TRBD1 (5 bases). The CDR3 has 13 residues. The V and J ends lost 5 bases and 7 bases respectively, with 12 bases between them. The CDR3 sequence is CASSLGDVNEQFF. The CDR3, as DNA: TGTGCCAGCAGTCTAGGGGATGTGAATGAGCAGTTCTTC.

This clonotype was picked up many times. V and J are TRBV7-9 and TRBJ2-7; TRBD1 matches 8 bases. There are 14 residues in the CDR3. With V trimmed by 10 bases and J by 5 bases, 13 bases remained unmatched. Looked up from germline, CDR1 is SEHNR and CDR2 is FQNEAQ (reference sequence). The chain's CDR3 is CAITKDRERHEQYF. The CDR3 coding sequence is TGTGCCATTACCAAGGACAGGGAACGACACGAGCAGTACTTC.

Worth noting for this clonotype: The germline gene is not matched at one end of the junction; a read error may be the cause. V and J are TRBV29-1 and TRBJ2-1; D not resolved. This CDR3 region has 13 residues. Germline CDR1 is SQVTM and CDR2 is ANQGSEA. CDR3: CSVRQAPGNERFF. CDR3 sequence (DNA): TGCAGCGTAAGGCAGGCCCCCGGCAATGAGCGGTTCTTC.

This clonotype was seen more than once but under ten times. The chain recombines TRBV9 with TRBJ1-4, with TRBD1 matching 7 bases. The CDR3 contains 15 residues. In germline, CDR1 is SGDLS, CDR2 YYNGEE. V shed 3 bases and J 8 bases; nucleotides not matched to a gene: 10. As DNA, the CDR3 is TGTGCCAGCAGCGCACGCCAGGGGGAACGCGAAAAACTGTTTTTT. This codes for CASSARQGEREKLFF.

V and J are TRBV6-1 and TRBJ1-5; TRBD1 might be the D (5 bases). The CDR3 has 16 amino acids. Trimming pared 2 bases from V and 4 bases from J, leaving 15 bases between. The germline CDR1 and CDR2 sequences are MNHNS and SASEGT. This chain's CDR3 is CASSETTGGANQPQHF. The CDR3 region has the DNA TGTGCCAGCAGTGAAACTACAGGCGGGGCAAATCAGCCCCAGCATTTT.

The rearrangement joins TRBV20-1 to TRBJ2-5; 14 bases are a match to TRBD2. V was pared by 6 bases and J by 5 bases, with 8 bases of the junction left unmatched. Germline values: CDR1 DFQATT, CDR2 SNEGSKA (reference sequence). The CDR3 spans 15 residues. The CDR3 is CSAFGLAGGSETQYF. The CDR3 coding sequence is TGCAGTGCCTTCGGACTAGCGGGAGGATCGGAGACCCAGTACTTC.

In the case of this clonotype: Relative to the germline gene, one junction end is altered; a read error may explain this. CDR3 nucleotides: TGTGCCGGCAGTTATGGGGGCAACTATGGCTACACCTTC. Translating it yields CAGSYGGNYGYTF. This chain uses TRBV6-5 with TRBJ1-2, with a possible D match to TRBD1 (6 bases). CDR3 length: 13 residues. The germline CDR1 and CDR2 sequences are MNHEY and SVGAGI.

In its sample, this clonotype was seen a few times. This chain uses TRBV27 with TRBJ2-5; D unresolved. The CDR3 is 15 amino acids. The V and J ends lost 5 bases and 4 bases respectively, with 17 bases between them. Germline V gene lookup returns CDR1 MNHEY and CDR2 SMNVEV (reference sequence). The chain's CDR3 is CASSQSGPNLETQYF. The CDR3 coding sequence is TGTGCCAGCAGTCAGAGTGGACCCAACCTAGAGACCCAGTACTTC.

On this clonotype: The junction differs from germline at one of its ends, possibly a read error. The chain combines TRBV12-3 or TRBV12-4 with TRBJ2-3, with 12 positions matching TRBD1. CDR3 length: 15 amino acids. As DNA, the CDR3 is TGTGCCAGCAGCTGGGGGACAGGGGGCCCAGATGCGCAGTATTTT. It specifies CASSWGTGGPDAQYF.

In this sample, this clonotype turned up a few times. V gene TRBV18 combines with J gene TRBJ2-6, with 7 nucleotides matching TRBD1. Trimming at V came to 1 base and at J to 0 bases, leaving 3 bases not matched to a gene. Germline loops: CDR1 KGHSH, CDR2 LQKENI. This CDR3 is 17 amino acids long. In nucleotides, the CDR3 is TGTGCCAGCTCACCACTAGGGACAGTCTCTGGGGCCAACGTCCTGACTTTC. Its translation is CASSPLGTVSGANVLTF.

The J gene is TRBJ1-6, the V gene TRBV12-3 or TRBV12-4; a weak D match, TRBD1 (6 bases). V lost 6 bases and J 9 bases, leaving 18 bases between the germline ends. The CDR3 covers 15 residues. CDR3 residues: CASSTEGGRTSPLHF. The CDR3, as DNA: TGTGCCAGCAGCACCGAGGGGGGGCGAACTTCACCCCTCCACTTT.

The DNA of the CDR3 is TGTGCCAGCAGCTTCGTTACACGGCCCACAGATACGCAGTATTTT. This encodes CASSFVTRPTDTQYF. The chain joins TRBV5-6 to TRBJ2-3; D is uncertain. This CDR3 spans 15 amino acids. V gave up 2 bases and J gave up 2 bases, with 12 bases separating them. Germline V lookup: CDR1 SGHDT, CDR2 YYEEEE.

This clonotype was found once. No conserved phenylalanine or tryptophan is present at the end of the CDR3, so a read error is the likely explanation. CDR3 coding DNA: TGCAGTGCTGGGGGGGACAGGGATAACTATGGCTACACCGTC. The encoded protein is CSAGGDRDNYGYTV. The chain combines TRBV20-1 with TRBJ1-2; 9 bases fit TRBD1. Trimming cost V 5 bases and J 1 base; bases outside gene matches: 5. CDR3 length: 14 residues. The V gene's germline CDR1 is DFQATT and CDR2 SNEGSKA (reference sequence).